The clone carrying this TCR beta chain came up once. The CDR3 runs 15 residues. The V end lost 5 bases, the J end lost 7 bases, and 21 bases lay between the germline ends. Germline CDR1 reads SGHTA; CDR2 reads FQGNSA. Naive CD8 isolation took CD45RO-negative cells positively selected for CCR7 and excluded terminally differentiated effector memory CD45RA+ cells. This entry comes from a study of shared clonotypes between healthy human individuals. Study background: The donors, a couple of women and a few men, were aged 18 to 49. Donors had three CD4 naive, three CD4 memory, two CD8 naive and one CD8 memory plate apiece.

Over several immunoSEQ plates, each subset's genomic DNA was distributed in even portions. Repertoires were generated with immunoSEQ multiplex PCR, while TCRdb's copy carries only in-frame clones and drops some. Here the sample spans millions of clones, about 92% being singletons. Sequencing was carried out using naive CD8+ T cells from PBMCs. This sequence originates from a man aged 18-30 years in good health. Some clones in this sample may be carry-over from other donors' samples. V and J are TRBV7-2 and TRBJ2-7; either TRBD1 or TRBD2 may supply D (5 bases each). Here the CDR3 reads CASSRPRDGRGEQYF. The DNA of the CDR3 is TGTGCCAGCAGCCGACCCCGGGACGGTCGGGGAGAGCAGTACTTC.